The 8 T cell receptor beta chains listed next were all sequenced from one sample in a study of T cells in Graves' hyperthyroidism and ophthalmopathy. Amplified regions were TCR beta CDR3 sequences from RNA transcripts. HTBI primers were the set used in a first-round RT-PCR of the TCR CDR3. MiXCR, applied by TCRdb to the multiplex PCR reads, yields one record per CDR3 protein. Here the sample spans about half a million distinct CDR3 sequences, around 20% being singletons. Material for sequencing was blood. These receptor sequences come from a man aged 18 to 35 with Graves' hyperthyroidism.

This clonotype occurred many times. The chain links TRBV12-5 to TRBJ2-7, with 12 positions matching TRBD2. Germline V lookup: CDR1 LGHNT, CDR2 FRNRAP. Losses at the gene ends were 6 bases for V and 4 bases for J; bases not matched to a gene: 22. The CDR3 is made up of 20 amino acids. CDR3 in DNA: TGTGCTAGTGGCCTAGCCCCGCTCGGACTAGCGGGGTCCAAAGGATACGAGCAGTACTTC. Translated: CASGLAPLGLAGSKGYEQYF.

This clonotype was picked up many times. The chain is built from TRBV3-1 and TRBJ2-5, with D maybe TRBD2 (5 bases). Germline CDR1 is LGHDT and CDR2 is YNNKEL (reference sequence). Trimming took 5 bases from V and 2 from J, leaving 12 bases between them. CDR3 size: 14 residues. The CDR3 DNA sequence: TGTGCCAGCAGCTTACTAGGCAGTCAAGAGACCCAGTACTTC. This encodes CASSLLGSQETQYF.

This clonotype was observed a handful of times. This sequence joins TRBV28 and TRBJ2-7; TRBD1 agrees at 7 bases. Germline CDR1 MDHEN, CDR2 SYDVKM. With 4 bases clipped from V and 0 bases from J, the junction kept 12 bases outside the gene matches. This CDR3 is 17 amino acids long. CDR3 coding DNA: TGTGCCAGCAGTTCGCCGCCGCGGACAGGAAACTCCTACGAGCAGTACTTC. Translated: CASSSPPRTGNSYEQYF.

This clonotype was detected many times. The chain joins TRBV7-2 to TRBJ1-2; the D is unclear. CDR1 is SGHTA, CDR2 FQGNSA, per germline. V was pared by 2 bases and J by 0 bases, with 25 bases between. This CDR3 has 20 amino acids. CDR3 nucleotides: TGTGCCAGCAGCTTATCACCGACGGGCAGGCCAACACGGTCTAACTATGGCTACACCTTC. Protein sequence: CASSLSPTGRPTRSNYGYTF.

The V gene is TRBV24-1, the J gene TRBJ1-6; D remains unclear. CDR3 length: 14 residues. Germline V gene data show CDR1 as KGHDR and CDR2 as SFDVKD. The germline V and J ends were trimmed by 3 bases and 7 bases, with 9 bases remaining between them. The CDR3 coding sequence is TGTGCCACCAGTGATGCCACAAGAAATTCACCCCTCCACTTT. Its protein product is CATSDATRNSPLHF.

This clonotype was seen a handful of times. This rearrangement joins TRBV20-1 to TRBJ2-5; tentatively, D is TRBD2 (6 bases). CDR1 is DFQATT, CDR2 SNEGSKA, per germline (reference sequence). V lost 5 bases and J lost 7, with 14 bases in between. CDR3 length: 12 residues. The CDR3 nucleotides are TGCAGTGCTCCTCTAGCGTACGGGACCCAGTACTTC. Protein sequence: CSAPLAYGTQYF.

This clonotype was counted only a few times. V is TRBV6-5 and J is TRBJ2-5; TRBD2 aligns across 9 bases. This CDR3 contains 14 residues. Trimming at V came to 2 bases and at J to 3 bases, leaving 1 base not matched to a gene. Germline lookup yields CDR1 MNHEY and CDR2 SVGAGI. The CDR3 nucleotides read TGTGCCAGCAGTTACGTAGCGGGGGAAGAGACCCAGTACTTC. This gives the protein CASSYVAGEETQYF.

The chain joins TRBV5-6 to TRBJ2-3; the match to TRBD2 covers 14 bases. V lost 4 bases, J lost 0 bases, and 7 bases stayed unmatched. CDR1 is SGHDT, CDR2 YYEEEE, per germline. The CDR3 consists of 18 residues. The CDR3 DNA reads as TGTGCCAGCAGCGGGACTAGCGGGGGCCGTACTAGCACAGATACGCAGTATTTT. It is translated as CASSGTSGGRTSTDTQYF.